This TCR beta chain derives from a study of Ad26.COV2.S vaccination and SARS-CoV-2 variants. Data came from immunoSEQ multiplex PCR; TCRdb stores just in-frame clones and leaves some out. The data contain about 680,000 clones, more than 80% of them seen just once; the ten biggest clones take up around 1.4%. Treatment defined: about 20 received Ad26.COV2.S at low or high dose, single or two shots; about 5 received placebo; per-sample allocation not given. All samples were drawn on day 63, counting from the first vaccine or placebo injection. Specimen: peripheral blood, collected in a trial of Ad26.COV2.S vaccine versus placebo. The clonotype was recovered from a person between 18 and 65 years old who received the Ad26.COV2.S COVID-19 vaccine or a placebo.

CDR3 protein: CASSVVPGQGTGELFF. DNA for the CDR3: TGTGCCAGCAGCGTAGTACCGGGACAGGGGACCGGGGAGCTGTTTTTT. The chain joins TRBV9 to TRBJ2-2, with TRBD1 matching over 10 bases. Per the germline V gene, CDR1 is SGDLS and CDR2 is YYNGEE. Losses at the gene ends were 0 bases for V and 5 bases for J; bases not matched to a gene: 4. This CDR3 is built from 16 residues.